These 25 T cell receptor beta chains came from one sample sequenced in a study of identical twins (dated by TCRdb to the mid-2010s). The library came from 5' RACE. The sequencer was an Illumina HiSeq 2000. TCRdb took the public reads, trimmed them with fastp at Q25, ran MiXCR for clone calling and kept in-frame beta chains. A single entry per CDR3 protein holds the most common genes and DNA from its merged rows. The sample records some 690,000 distinct CDR3 sequences, about 20% of which are singletons. Of the sample, over 4% falls within the top ten clones. This sample was also put to use in a study of T cells expressing NK-cell markers.

The sample taken for sequencing was PBMCs. These receptors originate from a woman aged 18-29 years in good health.

The chain uses TRBV5-1 and TRBJ2-7, with TRBD2 identical over 10 bases. Germline CDR1 and CDR2: SGHRS and YFSETQ. The CDR3 covers 15 residues. V was pared by 3 bases and J by 1 base, with 4 bases of the junction left unmatched. The CDR3 sequence is CASSWVAGGSYEQYF. DNA of the CDR3: TGCGCCAGCAGCTGGGTAGCGGGAGGTTCCTACGAGCAGTACTTC.

The V gene is TRBV25-1, the J gene TRBJ1-2; D gene uncertain. The germline CDR1 and CDR2 sequences are MGHDK and SYGVNS. V dropped 1 base and J dropped 8 bases, with 11 bases sitting between them. This CDR3 contains 13 residues. CDR3 sequence (DNA): TGTGCCAGCAGTGAATCCCCCGTTGAGGGCTACACCTTC. Its protein is CASSESPVEGYTF.

The V gene is TRBV3-1, the J gene TRBJ1-6, with a tentative D call TRBD1 (5 bases). Deletions cut 0 bases from V and 9 bases from J, with 21 bases between. CDR1 is LGHDT, CDR2 YNNKEL, per germline (reference sequence). The CDR3 is 18 residues long. The CDR3 sequence is CASSQEFEGRGLGSPLHF. CDR3 nucleotides: TGTGCCAGCAGCCAAGAATTTGAGGGGCGAGGTCTTGGTTCACCCCTCCACTTT.

The J gene is TRBJ1-6, the V gene TRBV4-3, with D possibly matching TRBD1 (5 bases). The V end was cut by 2 bases, the J end by 9 bases, with 14 bases between. CDR3 size: 15 residues. The germline V gene has CDR1 LGHNA and CDR2 YSLEER. The CDR3 coding sequence is TGCGCCAGCAGCCAATCGGGGACCCAGCGTTCACCCCTCCACTTT. Its protein product is CASSQSGTQRSPLHF.

This clonotype was seen a handful of times. The chain has TRBV19 and TRBJ2-1; 9 nucleotides match TRBD1. This CDR3 spans 16 amino acids. Germline loops: CDR1 LNHDA, CDR2 SQIVND (reference sequence). V gave up 10 bases and J gave up 1 base; unmatched junction bases: 11. The CDR3 reads CATSPLGQGSYNEQFF. The DNA of the CDR3 is TGTGCCACCTCTCCCCTGGGACAGGGATCCTACAATGAGCAGTTCTTC.

Many counts were recorded for this clonotype. V gene TRBV5-1 combines with J gene TRBJ2-7; 7 nucleotides match TRBD2. Germline CDR1 SGHRS, CDR2 YFSETQ. There are 14 residues in the CDR3. V gave up 4 bases and J gave up 3 bases; unmatched junction bases: 7. The CDR3 DNA is TGCGCCAGCAGCCCAGGACTAGAAGTCTACGAGCAGTACTTC. Its protein is CASSPGLEVYEQYF.

This clonotype has at least ten counts. This chain connects TRBV20-1 to TRBJ2-7, with 9 bases lining up with TRBD2. J gave up 0 bases and V 3 bases, and 6 bases lay outside the gene matches. The CDR3 totals 15 residues. CDR1 DFQATT and CDR2 SNEGSKA come from the germline V gene (reference sequence). The CDR3 region is CSARPGTSPSYEQYF. The CDR3 region has the DNA TGCAGTGCTAGGCCCGGGACTAGCCCCTCCTACGAGCAGTACTTC.

This clonotype was seen a handful of times. The chain has TRBV20-1 and TRBJ2-3, with 9 positions matching TRBD2. Looked up from germline, CDR1 is DFQATT and CDR2 is SNEGSKA (reference sequence). J lost 1 base, V lost 2 bases, and 7 bases had no gene match. The CDR3 extends over 16 amino acids. CDR3 loop: CSARLPTSGGTDTQYF. CDR3 nucleotide sequence: TGCAGTGCTAGACTTCCGACTAGCGGAGGCACAGATACGCAGTATTTT.

V gene TRBV16 combines with J gene TRBJ1-1; D remains ambiguous. The V end lost 1 base, the J end lost 1 base, and 7 bases lay between the germline ends. The CDR3 has 14 amino acids. Germline V gene data show CDR1 as KGHSY and CDR2 as FQNENV. CDR3 nucleotide sequence: TGTGCCAGCAGCCAATTTGGAGGGAACACTGAAGCTTTCTTT. Translation gives CASSQFGGNTEAFF.

The chain joins TRBV27 to TRBJ2-1; D possibly uses TRBD1 or TRBD2 (5 bases each). V lost 0 bases and J lost 9, with 12 bases in between. CDR1 is MNHEY, CDR2 SMNVEV, per germline (reference sequence). This CDR3 contains 14 residues. Here the CDR3 reads CASSLSGPPGEQFF. The CDR3 nucleotides are TGTGCCAGCAGTTTATCGGGACCCCCGGGTGAGCAGTTCTTC.

Ten or more counts support this clonotype. The V and J genes are TRBV20-1 and TRBJ2-1; D is tentatively TRBD1 or TRBD2 (8 bases each). CDR1 is DFQATT, CDR2 SNEGSKA, per germline (reference sequence). CDR3 length equals 17 residues. With 3 bases removed from V and 6 bases from J, the gap between germline ends came to 24 bases. CDR3 DNA: TGCAGTGCTAGCCAGGGGGCGAGTAGCGGGACCACCAATGAGCAGTTCTTC. Translating gives CSASQGASSGTTNEQFF.

This sequence joins TRBV3-1 and TRBJ2-7; no reliable D call. In germline, CDR1 is LGHDT, CDR2 YNNKEL (reference sequence). V was clipped by 5 bases and J by 7 bases, with 12 bases between them. The CDR3 is made up of 12 amino acids. The CDR3 loop is CASSNLAMEQYF. The CDR3 DNA reads TGTGCCAGCAGCAATCTCGCAATGGAGCAGTACTTC.

This clonotype was picked up many times. This rearrangement joins TRBV2 to TRBJ2-7; no clear D. The germline gives CDR1 SNHLY, CDR2 FYNNEI. Trimming removed 8 bases from V and 1 base from J, with 6 bases in between. This CDR3 has 11 residues. The CDR3 protein is CASVLSYEQYF. In DNA form, the CDR3 reads TGTGCCAGCGTTCTATCCTACGAGCAGTACTTC.

This chain joins TRBV5-1 and TRBJ2-1; D possibly corresponds to TRBD2 (6 bases). The CDR3 has 15 residues. Looked up from germline, CDR1 is SGHRS and CDR2 is YFSETQ. V was clipped by 3 bases and J by 1 base, with 11 bases between them. CDR3 region: CASSWGVRSYNEQFF. The CDR3 DNA follows: TGCGCCAGCAGCTGGGGGGTCCGGTCCTACAATGAGCAGTTCTTC.

The rearrangement joins TRBV12-3 or TRBV12-4 to TRBJ2-5; TRBD2 matches 11 bases. J gave up 5 bases and V 7 bases, and 6 bases lay outside the gene matches. This CDR3 has 14 amino acids. CDR3 amino acids: CASTDTSGGETQYF. The CDR3 DNA reads as TGTGCCAGCACCGATACTAGCGGGGGCGAGACCCAGTACTTC.

The V gene is TRBV30, the J gene TRBJ2-6; no firm D call. This CDR3 spans 13 amino acids. The V end lost 4 bases, the J end lost 4 bases, and 8 bases lay between the germline ends. CDR1 and CDR2 (germline): GTSNPN, SVGIG (reference sequence). The CDR3 loop is CAWNGPGANVLTF. For the CDR3, the DNA is TGTGCCTGGAATGGGCCCGGGGCCAACGTCCTGACTTTC.

This clonotype has a handful of counts. The chain couples TRBV5-5 to TRBJ2-3; perhaps TRBD1 as D (6 bases). The germline gives CDR1 SGHKS, CDR2 YYEKEE (reference sequence). The CDR3 runs 15 residues. V lost 2 bases, J lost 2 bases, and 12 bases lay in between. This CDR3 reads CASSLWGLNTDTQYF. The CDR3 nucleotides read TGTGCCAGCAGCTTATGGGGGCTTAACACAGATACGCAGTATTTT.

This clonotype has a handful of counts. The V and J genes are TRBV5-1 and TRBJ2-1; 14 bases are shared with TRBD2. The CDR3 contains 17 residues. CDR1 is SGHRS and CDR2 is YFSETQ in the germline V gene. V dropped 4 bases and J dropped 2; count of bases not matched to a gene: 5. CDR3 bases: TGCGCCAGCAGCGCGGGACTAGCGGGAGTCGCCTACAATGAGCAGTTCTTC. Translating gives CASSAGLAGVAYNEQFF.

This clonotype was detected only a few times. The chain recombines TRBV20-1 with TRBJ2-1, with 9 bases identical to TRBD1. The V gene end was trimmed by 6 bases and the J gene end by 9 bases; junction bases not matched to a gene: 9. Germline V gives CDR1 DFQATT, CDR2 SNEGSKA (reference sequence). The CDR3 contains 13 residues. CDR3: CSAEPGQGAEQFF. CDR3 sequence (DNA): TGCAGTGCAGAACCGGGACAGGGAGCTGAGCAGTTCTTC.

The chain employs TRBV5-1 and TRBJ2-2; possibly TRBD2 for D (5 bases). Trimming shortened V by 3 bases and J by 6 bases, and 15 bases separated the two germline ends. The germline V gene encodes CDR1 SGHRS and CDR2 YFSETQ. CDR3 size: 15 residues. CDR3 coding DNA: TGCGCCAGCAGCTCGGCGGGTTTCTACCCCGGGGAGCTGTTTTTT. Amino acid sequence: CASSSAGFYPGELFF.

The chain joins TRBV7-6 to TRBJ2-2, with a weak D call TRBD1 (5 bases). With 0 bases removed from V and 7 bases from J, the gap between germline ends came to 9 bases. Germline loops: CDR1 SGHVS, CDR2 FNYEAQ. The CDR3 is made up of 14 amino acids. In nucleotides, the CDR3 is TGTGCCAGCAGCTTAGCAGGGGCGGTCGGGGAGCTGTTTTTT. Its protein is CASSLAGAVGELFF.

This clonotype turned up a few times. V gene TRBV12-3 or TRBV12-4 combines with J gene TRBJ1-1; tentative D call: TRBD1 (6 bases). The CDR3 runs 12 residues. Trimming shortened V by 4 bases and J by 11 bases, and 14 bases separated the two germline ends. The CDR3 reads CASSSPDRLAFF. Here the CDR3 DNA reads TGTGCCAGCAGTTCACCCGACAGGCTGGCTTTCTTT.

This chain connects TRBV5-1 to TRBJ1-2; the match to TRBD1 covers 7 bases. V was clipped by 0 bases and J by 8 bases; unmatched bases: 10. CDR1 is SGHRS, CDR2 YFSETQ, per germline. The CDR3 covers 15 residues. The CDR3 protein is CASSLEGQRTGGYTF. CDR3 DNA: TGCGCCAGCAGCTTGGAGGGACAGCGGACGGGCGGCTACACCTTC.

The V gene is TRBV18, the J gene TRBJ1-2; D unclear. This CDR3 is 14 amino acids long. Trimming pared 0 bases from V and 4 bases from J, leaving 9 bases between. Germline V gene sequence: CDR1 KGHSH, CDR2 LQKENI. The CDR3 DNA reads TGTGCCAGCTCACCACCGGGTCGAGGCTATGGCTACACCTTC. It encodes CASSPPGRGYGYTF. The full variable domain, in which reference TRBV18 and TRBJ1-2 provide the parts outside the CDR3, is NAGVMQNPRHLVRRRGQEARLRCSPMKGHSHVYWYRQLPEEGLKFMVYLQKENIIDESGMPKERFSAEFPKEGPSILRIQQVVRGDSAAYFCASSPPGRGYGYTFGSGTRLTVV.

This clonotype was recorded a few times. The chain joins TRBV2 to TRBJ1-1, with a possible D match to TRBD1 (6 bases). V was trimmed by 5 bases and J by 5 bases, leaving 12 bases between them. This CDR3 spans 13 amino acids. Germline V lookup: CDR1 SNHLY, CDR2 FYNNEI. The CDR3 nucleotides read TGTGCCAGCAGTTTGGACAGCGGGACTGAAGCTTTCTTT. Protein: CASSLDSGTEAFF.